The 21 T cell receptor beta chains below come from one sample, sequenced in a study of shared clonotypes between healthy human individuals. TCRdb's copy holds only in-frame clones and misses some; the assay was immunoSEQ multiplex PCR. The sample has about 1,800,000 clones, about 95% seen once; the top ten hold 1.2%. Terminally differentiated effector memory CD45RA+ cells were left out of the naive CD8 fraction, which was CD45RO-negative and positively selected for CCR7. The sequenced sample consisted of naive CD8+ T cells sorted from blood. The source is a young man in good health.

The chain uses TRBV27 and TRBJ2-7; D not certain. The CDR3 has 14 amino acids. Trimming took 2 bases from V and 3 from J, leaving 11 bases between them. CDR1 and CDR2 (germline): MNHEY, SMNVEV (reference sequence). CDR3 loop: CASSLGPDLYEQYF. The CDR3 nucleotides read TGTGCCAGCAGTTTAGGACCCGACCTCTACGAGCAGTACTTC.

CDR3 DNA sequence: TGTGCCAGCAGTTACCCGGCTAGCGGATACGATGAGCAGTTCTTC. Translating it yields CASSYPASGYDEQFF. The rearrangement joins TRBV6-5 to TRBJ2-1; 7 bases align to TRBD2. The V and J ends lost 2 bases and 8 bases, in that order; junction bases with no gene match: 9. This CDR3 comprises 15 residues. Germline-derived CDR1 and CDR2 are MNHEY and SVGAGI.

The CDR3 here is CASSLFPGGWETQYF. CDR3 nucleotides: TGTGCCAGCAGTTTATTTCCAGGGGGCTGGGAGACCCAGTACTTC. The genes are TRBV27 and TRBJ2-5; 8 bases fit TRBD1. Germline V gene data show CDR1 as MNHEY and CDR2 as SMNVEV (reference sequence). The V segment lost 1 base and the J segment 5 bases; nucleotides outside the gene matches: 6. The length of the CDR3 is 15 residues.

The chain links TRBV12-2 to TRBJ1-1; the table's D gene call, TRBD1, was not cross checked with the DNA. TRBV12-2 is a known pseudogene. This CDR3 spans 13 amino acids. The CDR3 DNA reads as TGTGCAAGTCGCTTTATTGTGGGGGCGCGGGCTTTCTTT. Translated: CASRFIVGARAFF.

The CDR3 sequence is CASSLFPGQISNEQFF. CDR3 nucleotide sequence: TGTGCCAGCAGTTTATTCCCCGGACAGATAAGCAATGAGCAGTTCTTC. The rearrangement uses TRBV27 and TRBJ2-1; tentative D call: TRBD1 (6 bases). V dropped 1 base and J dropped 6 bases, with 16 bases sitting between them. Germline CDR1 is MNHEY and CDR2 is SMNVEV (reference sequence). CDR3 size: 16 residues.

The chain couples TRBV5-3 to TRBJ2-1; a possible D gene is TRBD2 (5 bases). TRBV5-3 is annotated as an ORF whose role is uncertain. Trimming cost V 2 bases and J 3 bases, with 15 bases left between them. This CDR3 comprises 16 residues. CDR3 sequence: CARSFPGRGGYNEQFF. CDR3 DNA: TGTGCCAGAAGCTTCCCCGGCCGGGGTGGCTACAATGAGCAGTTCTTC.

This chain connects TRBV19 to TRBJ1-2, with D unresolved. CDR3 length: 13 amino acids. Germline-derived CDR1 and CDR2 are LNHDA and SQIVND (reference sequence). Trimming left V 7 bases short and J 5 bases short, with 14 bases between. The CDR3 bases are TGTGCCAGTACAGCGGTCCCGGGATATGGCTACACCTTC. Translating it yields CASTAVPGYGYTF.

The V call is TRBV5-4, the J call TRBJ1-1, with D perhaps TRBD1 (5 bases). The length of the CDR3 is 13 residues. Trimming removed 4 bases at V and 6 bases at J, with 13 bases between. Germline assignment: CDR1 SGHNT and CDR2 YYREEE (reference sequence). CDR3 residues: CASSLIGVAEAFF. The CDR3 DNA sequence: TGTGCCAGCAGCCTGATAGGGGTAGCTGAAGCTTTCTTT.

The chain links TRBV27 to TRBJ2-1, with D perhaps TRBD1 or TRBD2 (6 bases each). Looked up from germline, CDR1 is MNHEY and CDR2 is SMNVEV (reference sequence). The CDR3 has 12 residues. V gave up 5 bases and J gave up 15 bases, with 17 bases separating them. The CDR3 DNA follows: TGTGCCAGCAGTGTTCGGGGGCTAGAACTGTTCTTC. Its protein product is CASSVRGLELFF.

A remark on this clone: One end of the junction fails to match germline, which may point to a read error. CDR3 coding DNA: TGTGCTAGCAGGCCCTCATCCGGGGAGCTGTTTTTT. This encodes CASRPSSGELFF. This chain connects TRBV7-7 to TRBJ2-2; D remains unclear. Germline V lookup: CDR1 SSHAT, CDR2 FNYEAQ (reference sequence). CDR3 length: 12 residues.

The chain joins TRBV27 to TRBJ1-6, with no clear D. There are 12 residues in the CDR3. Germline V lookup: CDR1 MNHEY, CDR2 SMNVEV (reference sequence). CDR3 in amino acids: CAASSYNSPLHF. The CDR3 nucleotides are TGTGCGGCTAGCTCCTATAATTCACCCCTCCACTTT.

The chain links TRBV29-1 to TRBJ2-7; D call uncertain. Germline CDR1 reads SQVTM; CDR2 reads ANQGSEA. The CDR3 length is 15 residues. Trimming removed 1 base at V and 3 bases at J, with 16 bases between. CDR3 sequence reads: CSVEGTTSTNYEQYF. CDR3 sequence (DNA): TGCAGCGTTGAAGGGACGACATCCACAAACTACGAGCAGTACTTC.

The chain is built from TRBV5-4 and TRBJ2-5, with D maybe TRBD2 (7 bases). CDR1 is SGHNT, CDR2 YYREEE, per germline (reference sequence). Trimming removed 3 bases at V and 4 bases at J, with 13 bases between. The CDR3 runs 14 residues. The CDR3 region is CASSSWGGGETQYF. CDR3 bases: TGTGCCAGCAGCTCGTGGGGGGGCGGAGAGACCCAGTACTTC.

This chain links TRBV28 with TRBJ2-7; 10 bases line up with TRBD1. This CDR3 has 13 residues. Germline CDR1 reads MDHEN; CDR2 reads SYDVKM. V shed 5 bases, J shed 5 bases, and the junction held 3 bases outside the gene matches. Here the CDR3 DNA reads TGTGCCAGCAGTCTGGACAGGGGGGACGAGCAGTACTTC. Translating gives CASSLDRGDEQYF.

Note on this clone: One end of the junction does not line up with germline, which may come from a read error. This chain's CDR3 is CASSLGARKHF. The CDR3 bases are TGTGCCAGCAGCTTAGGGGCCCGCAAGCACTTC. V is TRBV7-9 and J is TRBJ2-5; no clear D. CDR1 is SEHNR, CDR2 FQNEAQ, per germline (reference sequence). This CDR3 spans 11 amino acids.

The rearrangement joins TRBV28 to TRBJ2-2, with 8 bases fitting TRBD1. V lost 6 bases to trimming and J lost 5 bases; unmatched junction nucleotides: 8. The CDR3 loop spans 15 amino acids. The germline CDR1 and CDR2 sequences are MDHEN and SYDVKM. The CDR3 protein is CASSLGQGVTGELFF. The CDR3 DNA reads TGTGCCAGCAGCCTAGGACAGGGAGTAACCGGGGAGCTGTTTTTT.

Of note for this clone: The sample holds other DNA sequences that translate to the same CDR3. The chain has TRBV18 and TRBJ2-3; D remains ambiguous. V was clipped by 0 bases and J by 4 bases, with 2 bases between them. Germline V lookup: CDR1 KGHSH, CDR2 LQKENI. This CDR3 region has 12 residues. CDR3 residues: CASSPPADTQYF. CDR3 DNA sequence: TGTGCCAGCTCACCACCTGCAGATACGCAGTATTTT.

The V and J genes are TRBV10-3 and TRBJ2-7; TRBD1 might be the D (6 bases). V lost 2 bases and J lost 0, with 11 bases in between. CDR3 length: 15 amino acids. Germline V lookup: CDR1 ENHRY, CDR2 SYGVKD. This chain's CDR3 is CAISEDRLPSYEQYF. As DNA, the CDR3 is TGTGCCATCAGTGAGGACAGGCTACCCTCCTACGAGCAGTACTTC.

The chain recombines TRBV6-1 with TRBJ2-2, with D possibly matching TRBD2 (7 bases). The CDR3 totals 15 residues. The germline gives CDR1 MNHNS, CDR2 SASEGT. Trimming stripped 4 bases from V and 2 bases from J, with 11 bases between. CDR3 sequence: CASSGEGVNTGELFF. CDR3 bases: TGTGCCAGCAGTGGGGAGGGGGTCAACACCGGGGAGCTGTTTTTT.

The chain couples TRBV27 to TRBJ1-6; D not resolved. The germline V gene encodes CDR1 MNHEY and CDR2 SMNVEV (reference sequence). Trimming cost V 7 bases and J 9 bases, with 13 bases left between them. The CDR3 runs 13 residues. The CDR3 DNA follows: TGTGCCAGCACCCCCCGAGGAGGTTCACCCCTCCACTTT. Its translation: CASTPRGGSPLHF.

The chain is built from TRBV7-3 and TRBJ2-3; 9 positions agree with TRBD1. Germline V gene data show CDR1 as SGHTA and CDR2 as FQGTGA. V dropped 5 bases and J dropped 4; count of bases not matched to a gene: 7. This CDR3 spans 15 amino acids. The CDR3 nucleotides read TGTGCCAGCAGCCTCGCGGGACAGGGTGCAGATACGCAGTATTTT. This codes for CASSLAGQGADTQYF.